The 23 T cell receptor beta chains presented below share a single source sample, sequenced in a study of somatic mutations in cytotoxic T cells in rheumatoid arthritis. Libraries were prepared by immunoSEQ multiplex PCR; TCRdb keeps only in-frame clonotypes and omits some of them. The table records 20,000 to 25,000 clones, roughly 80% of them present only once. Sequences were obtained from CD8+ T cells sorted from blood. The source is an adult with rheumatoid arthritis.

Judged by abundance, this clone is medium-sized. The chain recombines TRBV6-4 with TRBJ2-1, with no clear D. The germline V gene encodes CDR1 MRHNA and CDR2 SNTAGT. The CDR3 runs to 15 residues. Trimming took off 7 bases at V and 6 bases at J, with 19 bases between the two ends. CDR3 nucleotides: TGTGCCAGCACTCAAAACCCCAATTCCGGCAATGAGCAGTTCTTC. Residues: CASTQNPNSGNEQFF.

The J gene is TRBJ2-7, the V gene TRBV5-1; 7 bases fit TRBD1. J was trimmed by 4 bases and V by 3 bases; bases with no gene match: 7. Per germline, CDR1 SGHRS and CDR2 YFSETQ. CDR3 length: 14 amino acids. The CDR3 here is CASSSTGTTYEQYF. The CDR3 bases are TGCGCCAGCAGCTCGACAGGGACGACATACGAGCAGTACTTC. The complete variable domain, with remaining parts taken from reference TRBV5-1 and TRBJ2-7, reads KAGVTQTPRYLIKTRGQQVTLSCSPISGHRSVSWYQQTPGQGLQFLFEYFSETQRNKGNFPGRFSGRQFSNSRSEMNVSTLELGDSALYLCASSSTGTTYEQYFGPGTRLTVT.

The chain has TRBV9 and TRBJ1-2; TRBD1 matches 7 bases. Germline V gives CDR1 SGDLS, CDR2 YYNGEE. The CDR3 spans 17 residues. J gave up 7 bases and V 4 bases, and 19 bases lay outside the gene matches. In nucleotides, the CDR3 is TGTGCCAGCAGCCCCCATTCCGACAGGGTTTATGGTGGTGGCTACACCTTC. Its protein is CASSPHSDRVYGGGYTF.

CDR3 region: CASSPTWGGEAFF. CDR3 in DNA: TGTGCCAGCAGCCCGACTTGGGGTGGTGAAGCTTTCTTT. J is TRBJ1-1 and V is TRBV2; D call uncertain. The germline V gene encodes CDR1 SNHLY and CDR2 FYNNEI. V dropped 6 bases and J dropped 7 bases, with 15 bases sitting between them. This CDR3 contains 13 residues. Full variable domain (missing parts from reference TRBV2 and TRBJ1-1): EPEVTQTPSHQVTQMGQEVILRCVPISNHLYFYWYRQILGQKVEFLVSFYNNEISEKSEIFDDQFSVERPDGSNFTLKIRSTKLEDSAMYFCASSPTWGGEAFFGQGTRLTVV.

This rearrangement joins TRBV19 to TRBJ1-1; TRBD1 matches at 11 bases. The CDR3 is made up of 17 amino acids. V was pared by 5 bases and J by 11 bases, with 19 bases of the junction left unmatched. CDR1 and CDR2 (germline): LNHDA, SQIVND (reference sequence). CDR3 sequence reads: CASSAPGQGAFYGVAFF. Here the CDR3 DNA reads TGTGCCAGTAGTGCTCCAGGACAGGGGGCTTTCTATGGGGTCGCTTTCTTT.

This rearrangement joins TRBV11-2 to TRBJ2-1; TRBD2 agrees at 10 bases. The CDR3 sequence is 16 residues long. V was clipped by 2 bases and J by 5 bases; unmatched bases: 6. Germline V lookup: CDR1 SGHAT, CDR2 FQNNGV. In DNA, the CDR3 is TGTGCCAGCAGCTTATACCTAGCGGGGGAGAACAATGAGCAGTTCTTC. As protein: CASSLYLAGENNEQFF. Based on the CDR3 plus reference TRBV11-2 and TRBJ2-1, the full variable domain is EAGVAQSPRYKIIEKRQSVAFWCNPISGHATLYWYQQILGQGPKLLIQFQNNGVVDDSQLPKDRFSAERLKGVDSTLKIQPAKLEDSAVYLCASSLYLAGENNEQFFGPGTRLTVL.

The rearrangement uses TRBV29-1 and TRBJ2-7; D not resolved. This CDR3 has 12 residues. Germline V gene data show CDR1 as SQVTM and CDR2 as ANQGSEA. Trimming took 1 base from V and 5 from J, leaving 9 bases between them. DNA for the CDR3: TGCAGCGTTGAAGCCGCTGGAAACGAGCAGTACTTC. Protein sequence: CSVEAAGNEQYF.

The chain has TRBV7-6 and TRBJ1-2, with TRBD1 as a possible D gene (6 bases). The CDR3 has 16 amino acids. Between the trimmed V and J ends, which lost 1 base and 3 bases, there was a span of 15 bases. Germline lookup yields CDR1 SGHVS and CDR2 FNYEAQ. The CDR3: CASSLGVGGPDYGYTF. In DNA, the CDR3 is TGTGCCAGCAGCTTAGGGGTGGGGGGGCCTGACTATGGCTACACCTTC.

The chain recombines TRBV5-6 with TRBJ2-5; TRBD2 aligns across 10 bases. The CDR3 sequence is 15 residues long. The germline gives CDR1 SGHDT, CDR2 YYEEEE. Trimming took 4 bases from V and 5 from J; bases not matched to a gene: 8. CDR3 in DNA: TGTGCCAGCAGCCGGCCCCTAGCGGGGGAGGAGACCCAGTACTTC. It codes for CASSRPLAGEETQYF.

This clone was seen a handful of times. The CDR3: CASRGSKAFF. The DNA of the CDR3 is TGTGCCAGCAGAGGGTCCAAAGCTTTCTTT. This rearrangement joins TRBV2 to TRBJ1-1; D gene uncertain. V dropped 6 bases and J dropped 9 bases, with 8 bases sitting between them. Germline CDR1 is SNHLY and CDR2 is FYNNEI. The CDR3 loop spans 10 amino acids. Looking up the rest from reference TRBV2 and TRBJ1-1 gives the full variable domain: EPEVTQTPSHQVTQMGQEVILRCVPISNHLYFYWYRQILGQKVEFLVSFYNNEISEKSEIFDDQFSVERPDGSNFTLKIRSTKLEDSAMYFCASRGSKAFFGQGTRLTVV.

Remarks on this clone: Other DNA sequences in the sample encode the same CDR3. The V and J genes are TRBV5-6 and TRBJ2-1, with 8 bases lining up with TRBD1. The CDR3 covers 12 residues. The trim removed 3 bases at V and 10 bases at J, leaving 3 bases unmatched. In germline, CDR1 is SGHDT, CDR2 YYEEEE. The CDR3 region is CASSSTGDEQFF. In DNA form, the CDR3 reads TGTGCCAGCAGCTCGACAGGGGACGAGCAGTTCTTC.

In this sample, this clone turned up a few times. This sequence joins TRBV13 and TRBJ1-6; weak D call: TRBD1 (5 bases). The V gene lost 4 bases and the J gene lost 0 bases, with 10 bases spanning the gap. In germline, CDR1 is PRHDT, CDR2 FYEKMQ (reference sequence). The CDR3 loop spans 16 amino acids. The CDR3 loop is CASSSRVDSYNSPLHF. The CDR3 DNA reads TGTGCCAGCAGCTCCAGGGTGGACTCCTATAATTCACCCCTCCACTTT.

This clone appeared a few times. The CDR3 DNA sequence: TGTGCCAGCTCACACCAGGACAGCCTTGATGAGCAGTTCTTC. Encoded protein: CASSHQDSLDEQFF. The V call is TRBV18, the J call TRBJ2-1, with D perhaps TRBD1 (6 bases). The CDR3 extends over 14 amino acids. Germline loops: CDR1 KGHSH, CDR2 LQKENI. V lost 4 bases and J 8 bases, leaving 15 bases between the germline ends.

CDR3 DNA sequence: TGTGCCAGCAGTGAATATATCAGGAGTCGGAGCACCGGGGAGCTGTTTTTT. Its translation: CASSEYIRSRSTGELFF. This chain joins TRBV6-1 and TRBJ2-2; D remains unclear. V was clipped by 2 bases and J by 4 bases, with 17 bases between them. Looked up from germline, CDR1 is MNHNS and CDR2 is SASEGT. This CDR3 has 17 amino acids.

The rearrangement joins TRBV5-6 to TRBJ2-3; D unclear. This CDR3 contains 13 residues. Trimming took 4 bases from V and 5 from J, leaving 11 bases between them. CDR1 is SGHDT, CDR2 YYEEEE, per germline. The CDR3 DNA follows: TGTGCCAGCAGCCTGAGCCCCGAAGATACGCAGTATTTT. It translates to CASSLSPEDTQYF.

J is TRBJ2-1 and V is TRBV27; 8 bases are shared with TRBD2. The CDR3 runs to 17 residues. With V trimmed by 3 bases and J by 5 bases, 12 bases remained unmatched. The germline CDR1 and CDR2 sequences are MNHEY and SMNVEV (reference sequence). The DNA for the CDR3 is TGTGCCAGCAGTTTCCTGTTGGGAGCGGGGGACAACAATGAGCAGTTCTTC. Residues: CASSFLLGAGDNNEQFF.

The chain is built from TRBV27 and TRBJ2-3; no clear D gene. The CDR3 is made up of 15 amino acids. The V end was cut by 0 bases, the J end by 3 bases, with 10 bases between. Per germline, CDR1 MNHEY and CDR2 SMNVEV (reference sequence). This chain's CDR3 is CASSLSRPFTDTQYF. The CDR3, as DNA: TGTGCCAGCAGTTTATCGCGGCCGTTTACAGATACGCAGTATTTT.

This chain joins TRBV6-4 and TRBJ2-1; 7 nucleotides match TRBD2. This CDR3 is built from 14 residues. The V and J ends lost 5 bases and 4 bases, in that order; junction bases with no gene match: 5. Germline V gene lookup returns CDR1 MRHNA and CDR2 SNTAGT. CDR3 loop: CASSPGLEYNEQFF. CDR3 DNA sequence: TGTGCCAGCAGTCCTGGACTAGAATACAATGAGCAGTTCTTC.

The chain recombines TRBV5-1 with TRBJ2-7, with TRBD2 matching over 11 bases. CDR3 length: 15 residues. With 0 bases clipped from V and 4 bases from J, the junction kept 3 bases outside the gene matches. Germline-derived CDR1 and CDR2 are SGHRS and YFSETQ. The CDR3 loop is CASSLVSGGAYEQYF. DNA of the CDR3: TGCGCCAGCAGCTTGGTTAGCGGGGGGGCGTACGAGCAGTACTTC.

The CDR3 sequence: CASSYGQGGYYEQYF. CDR3 nucleotide sequence: TGTGCCAGCAGTTACGGACAGGGGGGGTACTACGAGCAGTACTTC. The chain combines TRBV6-5 with TRBJ2-7, with 10 bases identical to TRBD1. Looked up from germline, CDR1 is MNHEY and CDR2 is SVGAGI. Trimming took 2 bases from V and 3 from J; bases not matched to a gene: 4. The CDR3 is made up of 15 amino acids.

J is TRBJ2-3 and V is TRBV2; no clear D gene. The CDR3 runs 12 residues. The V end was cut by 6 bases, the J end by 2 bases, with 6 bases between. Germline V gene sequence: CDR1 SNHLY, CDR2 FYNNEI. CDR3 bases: TGTGCCAGCAGACCTATCACAGATACGCAGTATTTT. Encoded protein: CASRPITDTQYF. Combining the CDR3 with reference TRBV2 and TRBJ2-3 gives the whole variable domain EPEVTQTPSHQVTQMGQEVILRCVPISNHLYFYWYRQILGQKVEFLVSFYNNEISEKSEIFDDQFSVERPDGSNFTLKIRSTKLEDSAMYFCASRPITDTQYFGPGTRLTVL.

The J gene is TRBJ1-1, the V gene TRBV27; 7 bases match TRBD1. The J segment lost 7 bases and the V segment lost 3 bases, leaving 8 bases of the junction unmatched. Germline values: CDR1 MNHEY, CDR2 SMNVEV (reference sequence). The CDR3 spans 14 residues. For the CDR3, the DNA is TGTGCCAGCAGTTTGTTGCCCCGACAGGGTGAAGCTTTCTTT. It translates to CASSLLPRQGEAFF.

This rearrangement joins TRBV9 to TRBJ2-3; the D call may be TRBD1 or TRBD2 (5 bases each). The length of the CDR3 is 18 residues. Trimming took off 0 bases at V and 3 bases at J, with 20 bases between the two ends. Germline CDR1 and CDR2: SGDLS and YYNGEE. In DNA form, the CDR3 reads TGTGCCAGCAGCGTAGCTCCCTGGGTGGGGGACCGAACAGATACGCAGTATTTT. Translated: CASSVAPWVGDRTDTQYF.